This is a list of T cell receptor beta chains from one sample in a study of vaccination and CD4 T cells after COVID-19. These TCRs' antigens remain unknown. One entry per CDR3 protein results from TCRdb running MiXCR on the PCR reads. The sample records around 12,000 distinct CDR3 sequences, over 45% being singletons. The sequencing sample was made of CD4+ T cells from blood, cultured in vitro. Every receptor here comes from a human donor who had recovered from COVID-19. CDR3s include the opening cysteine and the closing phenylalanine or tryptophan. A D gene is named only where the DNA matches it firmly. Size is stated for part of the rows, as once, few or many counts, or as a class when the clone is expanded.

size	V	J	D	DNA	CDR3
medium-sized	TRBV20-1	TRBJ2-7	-	TGCAGTGCTAGAGATTCAGGGTCCGGGAGAAGCTCCTACGAGCAGTACTTC	CSARDSGSGRSSYEQYF
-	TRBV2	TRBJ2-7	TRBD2	TGTGCCGCGGGACTAGCGGATGGCTCTCAGGGCTACGAGCAGTACTTC	CAAGLADGSQGYEQYF
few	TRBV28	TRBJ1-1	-	TGTGCCAGCAGTTTACTGAACACTGAAGCTTTCTTT	CASSLLNTEAFF
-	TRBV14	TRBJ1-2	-	TGTGCCAGCAGCCAAGATCCCGGGACGCCGAAGAGCTACACCTTC	CASSQDPGTPKSYTF
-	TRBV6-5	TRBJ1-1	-	TGTGCCGGCAGTTACCCCTATGACACCGTGGGCACTGAAGCTTTCTTT	CAGSYPYDTVGTEAFF
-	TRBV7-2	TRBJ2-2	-	TGTGCCAGCAGCTTCGGGGGTCACGGGAACACCGGGGAGCTGTTTTTT	CASSFGGHGNTGELFF
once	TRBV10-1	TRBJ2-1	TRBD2	TGCGCCAGCAGTGAACGAACTAGCGGGAGGAGGGAGCAGTTCTTC	CASSERTSGRREQFF
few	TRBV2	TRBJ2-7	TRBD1	TGTGCCAGCGCGGGGACAGGGACCTCCTACGAGCAGTACTTC	CASAGTGTSYEQYF
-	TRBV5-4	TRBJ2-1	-	TGTGCCAGCAGTCAACAGGGCGTCGGGACCAATGAGCAGTTCTTC	CASSQQGVGTNEQFF
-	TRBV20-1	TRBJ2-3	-	TGCAGTGCTAGAGAGGTGGATACGCAGTATTTT	CSAREVDTQYF
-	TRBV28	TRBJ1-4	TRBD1	TGTGCCAGCAGTCAGACAGGGGTAGTGGAAAAACTGTTTTTT	CASSQTGVVEKLFF
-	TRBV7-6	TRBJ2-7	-	TGTGCCAGCAGCTTAGGTCCAGGGTACGAGCAGTACTTC	CASSLGPGYEQYF
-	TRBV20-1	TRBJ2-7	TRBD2	TGCAGTGCTGGGGGACTAGCGGGTTTCTCCTACGAGCAGTACTTC	CSAGGLAGFSYEQYF
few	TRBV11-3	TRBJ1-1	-	TGTGCCAGCACCCGAGGGGGTTTCACTGAAGCTTTCTTT	CASTRGGFTEAFF
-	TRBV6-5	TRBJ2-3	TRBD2	TGTGCCAGCAGTTACTCGAGACTAGCGGGAGGGGCAGATACGCAGTATTTT	CASSYSRLAGGADTQYF
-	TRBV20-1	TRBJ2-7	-	TGCAGTGCCCCCCCTCTGACAGCCTCCTACGAGCAGTACTTC	CSAPPLTASYEQYF
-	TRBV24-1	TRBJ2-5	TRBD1	TGTGCCACCAGTGATTGGACAGGGGTGTCAGAGACCCAGTACTTC	CATSDWTGVSETQYF
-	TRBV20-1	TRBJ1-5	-	TGCAGTGCTAGTGGCAGACTTCGACCCCAGCATTTT	CSASGRLRPQHF
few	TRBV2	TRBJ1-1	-	TGTGCCAGCAGTGAAGAGATATGGAGGGCTTTCTTT	CASSEEIWRAFF
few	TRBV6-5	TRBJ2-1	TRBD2	TGTGCCAGCAGTTACTCCCTAGCGGGGGCAGACGATGAGCAGTTCTTC	CASSYSLAGADDEQFF
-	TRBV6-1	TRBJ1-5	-	TGTGCCAGCAAGTCCGACGGGGGGGGAGGGCCCCAGCATTTT	CASKSDGGGGPQHF
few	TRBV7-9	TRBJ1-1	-	TGTGCCAGCAGCCCCGGACAAGGAAACACTGAAGCTTTCTTT	CASSPGQGNTEAFF
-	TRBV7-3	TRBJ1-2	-	TGCGCCAGCAGCCAATTCCAAGATTCCTATGGCTACACCTTC	CASSQFQDSYGYTF
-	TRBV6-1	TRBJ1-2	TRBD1	TGTGCCAGCGTTCTGGGGGGACAGGAAAACTATGGCTACACCTTC	CASVLGGQENYGYTF
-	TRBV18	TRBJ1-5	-	TGTGCCAGCTCACCGGTGGCAGGGGGCAATCAGCCCCAGCATTTT	CASSPVAGGNQPQHF
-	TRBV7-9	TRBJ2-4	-	TGTGCCAGCAGCCTTCCGGGTTCCAAAAACATTCAGTACTTC	CASSLPGSKNIQYF
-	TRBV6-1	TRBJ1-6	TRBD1	TGTGCCAGCAGGCGGGGACAGGGGCGAATGTCCCTCCACTTT	CASRRGQGRMSLHF
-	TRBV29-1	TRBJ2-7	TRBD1	TGCAGCGTGCGAGGGGGACAGGGGGCCGACGAGCAGTACTTC	CSVRGGQGADEQYF
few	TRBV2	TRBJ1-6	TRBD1	TGTGCCAGCAGTACAGGGGGCGCTAGGGGTTCACCCCTCCACTTT	CASSTGGARGSPLHF
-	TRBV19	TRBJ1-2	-	TGTGCCAGTAGTATTCACGGGTCCTACTATGGCTACACCTTC	CASSIHGSYYGYTF
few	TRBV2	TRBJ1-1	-	TGTGCCAGCATGTTATCGGTGAACACTGAAGCTTTCTTT	CASMLSVNTEAFF
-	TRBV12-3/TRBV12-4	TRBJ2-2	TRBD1	TGTGCCAGCATCTTCGGACAGGGACGCACCGGGGAGCTGTTTTTT	CASIFGQGRTGELFF
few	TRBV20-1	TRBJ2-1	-	TGCAGTGCCAGGGTCTCCGGGATCGGAAGGATGCATGAGCAGTTCTTC	CSARVSGIGRMHEQFF
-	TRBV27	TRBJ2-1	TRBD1	TGTGCCAGCAGTCGGGACAGGGACAGGTACAATGAGCAGTTCTTC	CASSRDRDRYNEQFF
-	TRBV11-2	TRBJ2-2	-	TGTGCCAGCAGCTTAGCGGGGCCTGGGTCCACCGGGGAGCTGTTTTTT	CASSLAGPGSTGELFF
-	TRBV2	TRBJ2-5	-	TGTGCCAGCGGGTGGGTGGCGGAGACCCAGTACTTC	CASGWVAETQYF
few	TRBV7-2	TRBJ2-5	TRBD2	TGTGCCAGCAGCCCCTACGGGGCGGGGGGGCGAGAGACCCAGTACTTC	CASSPYGAGGRETQYF
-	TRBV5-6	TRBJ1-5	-	TGTGCCAGCAGCTTCCGGAGGGGCCTGAGCAATCAGCCCCAGCATTTT	CASSFRRGLSNQPQHF
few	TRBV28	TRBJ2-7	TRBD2	TGTGCCAGCAGTTCGCAACTAGCGGGAGGGCCGTGGTACGAGCAGTACTTC	CASSSQLAGGPWYEQYF
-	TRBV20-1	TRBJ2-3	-	TGCAGTGCTAGGCGAGGGGGGGAGACGCAGTATTTT	CSARRGGETQYF
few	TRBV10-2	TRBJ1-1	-	TGCGCCAGCAGTCTGGTGGGGCTGAACACTGAAGCTTTCTTT	CASSLVGLNTEAFF
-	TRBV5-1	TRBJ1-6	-	TGCGCCAGCAGCCCCGGGACCGCGACGGTAGCCCTCCACTTT	CASSPGTATVALHF
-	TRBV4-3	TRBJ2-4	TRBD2	TGCGCCAGCAGCCTCGGTCGGGGGGAAAACATTCAGTACTTC	CASSLGRGENIQYF
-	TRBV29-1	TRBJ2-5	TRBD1	TGCAGCGTTCTGAGCGGGACAGGGGGGCAAGAGACCCAGTACTTC	CSVLSGTGGQETQYF
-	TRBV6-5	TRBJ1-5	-	TGTGCCAGCAGTTTAGGCCCGGGTAGCAATCAGCCCCAGCATTTT	CASSLGPGSNQPQHF
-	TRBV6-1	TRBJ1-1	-	TGTGCCAGCAGTCCCCGGAAGTCGGAGCGGACTGAAGCTTTCTTT	CASSPRKSERTEAFF
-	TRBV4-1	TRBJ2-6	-	TGCGCCAGCAGCCAAGAAATGGAAGACAGTGGGGCCAACGTCCTGACTTTC	CASSQEMEDSGANVLTF
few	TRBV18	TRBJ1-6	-	TGTGCCAGCTCACCCGGCAGCCGAAGTTCACCCCTCCACTTT	CASSPGSRSSPLHF
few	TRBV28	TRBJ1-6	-	TGTGCCAGCGGCCCCATCCGAGCAGTTAATTCACCCCTCCACTTT	CASGPIRAVNSPLHF
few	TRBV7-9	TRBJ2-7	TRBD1	TGTGCCAGCACCAATGCCCGACAGGGGGCTATCTACGAGCAGTACTTC	CASTNARQGAIYEQYF
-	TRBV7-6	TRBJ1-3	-	TGTGCCAGCAGCTCTCCCCAGACAGGCACTGGAAACACCATATATTTT	CASSSPQTGTGNTIYF
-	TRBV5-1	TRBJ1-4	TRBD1	TGCGCCAGCAGCTTGGGACCACAGGGGGCTAATGAAAAACTGTTTTTT	CASSLGPQGANEKLFF
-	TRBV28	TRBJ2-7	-	TGTGCCAGCACAACCAACCCCTACGAGCAGTACTTC	CASTTNPYEQYF